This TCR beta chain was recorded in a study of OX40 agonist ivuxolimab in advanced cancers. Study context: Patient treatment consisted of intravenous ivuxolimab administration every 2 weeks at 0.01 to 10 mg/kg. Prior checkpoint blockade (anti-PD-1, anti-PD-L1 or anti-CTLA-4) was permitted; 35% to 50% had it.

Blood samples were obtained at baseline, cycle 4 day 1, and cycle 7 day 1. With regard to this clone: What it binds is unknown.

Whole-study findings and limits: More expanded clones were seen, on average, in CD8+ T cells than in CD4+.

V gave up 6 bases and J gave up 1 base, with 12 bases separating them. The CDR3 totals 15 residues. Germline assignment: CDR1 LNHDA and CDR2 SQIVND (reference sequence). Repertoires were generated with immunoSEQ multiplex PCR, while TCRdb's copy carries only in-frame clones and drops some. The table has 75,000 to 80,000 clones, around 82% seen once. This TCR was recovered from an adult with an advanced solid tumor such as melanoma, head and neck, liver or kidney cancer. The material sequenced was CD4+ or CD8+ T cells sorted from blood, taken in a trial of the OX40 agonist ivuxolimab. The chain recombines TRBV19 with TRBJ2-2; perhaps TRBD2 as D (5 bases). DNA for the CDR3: TGTGCCAGTAGCTCCCACGGGGAGAACACCGGGGAGCTGTTTTTT. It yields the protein CASSSHGENTGELFF.